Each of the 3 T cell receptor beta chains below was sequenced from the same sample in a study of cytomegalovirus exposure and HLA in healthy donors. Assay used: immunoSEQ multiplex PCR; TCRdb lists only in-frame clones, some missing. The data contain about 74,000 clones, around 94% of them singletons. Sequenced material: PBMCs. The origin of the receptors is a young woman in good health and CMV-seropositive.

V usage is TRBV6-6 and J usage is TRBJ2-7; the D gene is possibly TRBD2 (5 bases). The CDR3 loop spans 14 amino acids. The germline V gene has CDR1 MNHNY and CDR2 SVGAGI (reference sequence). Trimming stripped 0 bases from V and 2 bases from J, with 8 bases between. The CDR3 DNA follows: TGTGCCAGCAGTTACTCCGACTACCCCTACGAGCAGTACTTC. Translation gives CASSYSDYPYEQYF.

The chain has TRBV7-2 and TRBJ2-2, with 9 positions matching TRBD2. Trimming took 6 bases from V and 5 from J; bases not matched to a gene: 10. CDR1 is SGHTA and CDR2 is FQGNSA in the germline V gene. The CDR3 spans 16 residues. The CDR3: CASSTPGLAGTGELFF. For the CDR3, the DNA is TGTGCCAGCAGTACGCCGGGACTAGCTGGAACCGGGGAGCTGTTTTTT.

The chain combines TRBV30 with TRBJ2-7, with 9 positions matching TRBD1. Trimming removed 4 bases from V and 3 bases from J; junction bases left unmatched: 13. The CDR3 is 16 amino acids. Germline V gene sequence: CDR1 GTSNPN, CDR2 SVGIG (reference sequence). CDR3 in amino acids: CAWTGQGFAQNYEQYF. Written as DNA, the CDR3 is TGTGCCTGGACGGGACAGGGATTCGCGCAAAACTACGAGCAGTACTTC.